The 2 T cell receptor beta chains given below trace back to one sample, sequenced in a study of shared clonotypes between healthy human individuals. The naive CD8 subset, CD45RO-negative cells positively selected for CCR7, excluded terminally differentiated effector memory CD45RA+ cells. The table came from immunoSEQ multiplex PCR; TCRdb's copy has only in-frame clones and leaves some out. The sample lists 650,000 to 800,000 clones; about 90% were seen once. The source material was naive CD8+ T cells sorted from blood. The receptors originated from a man aged 25-45 years in good health.

The chain carries TRBV7-6 and TRBJ2-7, with unresolved D. Germline V gene data show CDR1 as SGHVS and CDR2 as FNYEAQ. The germline V and J ends were trimmed by 6 bases and 6 bases, with 9 bases remaining between them. The CDR3 covers 11 residues. CDR3 residues: CASSQDGEQYF. CDR3 DNA sequence: TGTGCCAGCAGTCAAGACGGCGAGCAGTACTTC.

The chain links TRBV27 to TRBJ1-5; tentative D call: TRBD1 (5 bases). V dropped 6 bases and J dropped 3 bases, with 12 bases sitting between them. CDR3 size: 14 residues. Germline V lookup: CDR1 MNHEY, CDR2 SMNVEV (reference sequence). The CDR3 DNA reads as TGTGCCAGCAGAGTCGGGGACTACAATCAGCCCCAGCATTTT. This encodes CASRVGDYNQPQHF.